This T cell receptor beta chain derives from a study of blood T cell repertoires in COVID-19 (TCRdb year 2020). About the full investigation: Samples covering the acute and convalescent phases of COVID-19 were provided by collaborators in the United States, Italy and Spain. The prospective study material was composed of cDNA or gDNA derived from T cells, B-cell-depleted T cells, or PBMCs. Deeply sampled blood TCRbeta repertoires from subjects exposed to, actively infected with, or recovered from COVID-19 were included in the dataset. The repertoires were released in a freely available public database meant as a resource for research on the immune response to SARS-CoV-2. Samples were obtained from the ongoing ImmuneRACE study (first 160 participants) and from 1,200 or so subjects provided by 6 global collaborators. Nearly every sample came with metadata listing a de-identified subject ID, COVID-19 status, age in years and sex. Where HLA class I and class II types were available, the types were taken from metadata supplied by the sample provider, not from assay-based typing.

The immunoSEQ Assay, a bias-controlled multiplex PCR, was used to amplify TCRbeta CDR3 regions from genomic DNA. Per the source publication's procedure: The number of nucleated cells in each sample was estimated by amplification of reference gene primers within the assay. To quantify the absolute abundance of each unique TCRbeta CDR3 rearrangement, sequence reads were collapsed and filtered. For each sample, productive Simpson clonality was calculated by taking the square root of Simpson's diversity index across productive rearrangements. The table was pulled from immuneACCESS by TCRdb, which kept in-frame rearrangements only. Such tables lose some clones; where checked, under half of the loss comes from unresolved V genes, and the rest has no known cause. V and J calls and clone size are those listed in that table; D and trimming were worked out from the DNA. Counted in this sample were nearly 350,000 clones; 80% to 90% of them appeared once. 2.5% to 3.5% of the sample comes from the top ten.

Overall study outcomes, separate from this receptor: How much clinical and demographic metadata was included differed by source and by participant, and the metadata was provided uncurated.

Each collaborating institution followed its own protocols to collect whole blood in K2EDTA tubes. For TCRbeta analysis, collaborator samples were shipped as frozen whole blood, as isolated PBMCs, or as DNA extracted from either sample type. Worth noting for this clone: The antigen it binds to is not known. Base qualities are not provided; no much larger clone lies one nucleotide away.

Sequences SQVTM (CDR1) and ANQGSEA (CDR2) are obtained from the germline V gene. Reading from cysteine to phenylalanine, the CDR3 counts 13 amino acids. Only the CDR3 DNA is retained, 39 bases long and in frame from the first base. V has 5 bases trimmed and J has 4 bases trimmed; junction bases matching no gene number 7. Sequenced input: peripheral blood. This sequence uses TRBV29-1 and TRBJ1-1; a stretch of 7 junction bases matches TRBD1. This TCR derives from a man aged 25 to 40 with active or convalescent COVID-19. At the DNA level, the sequence is TGCAGCGTTCGACAGGGTGGGGGCACTGAAGCTTTCTTT. Translated, this is CSVRQGGGTEAFF.